This TCR beta chain was retrieved from a study of blood T cell repertoires in COVID-19. Germline V gene lookup returns CDR1 MNHEY and CDR2 SVGAGI. Trimming took 6 bases from V and 8 from J; bases not matched to a gene: 9. This CDR3 region has 13 residues. Generated by immunoSEQ multiplex PCR, the TCRdb table keeps only in-frame clones and is missing some. Of a few hundred thousand clones listed, 85% are singletons. The source is a woman aged 45-60 years who had recovered from COVID-19. V and J are TRBV6-5 and TRBJ1-2; 7 nucleotides line up with TRBD1. Sequencing was performed on PBMCs or T cells enriched from blood (not recorded which). The CDR3 loop is CASREITGDGYTF. In DNA form, the CDR3 reads TGTGCCAGCAGGGAGATAACAGGGGACGGCTACACCTTC.